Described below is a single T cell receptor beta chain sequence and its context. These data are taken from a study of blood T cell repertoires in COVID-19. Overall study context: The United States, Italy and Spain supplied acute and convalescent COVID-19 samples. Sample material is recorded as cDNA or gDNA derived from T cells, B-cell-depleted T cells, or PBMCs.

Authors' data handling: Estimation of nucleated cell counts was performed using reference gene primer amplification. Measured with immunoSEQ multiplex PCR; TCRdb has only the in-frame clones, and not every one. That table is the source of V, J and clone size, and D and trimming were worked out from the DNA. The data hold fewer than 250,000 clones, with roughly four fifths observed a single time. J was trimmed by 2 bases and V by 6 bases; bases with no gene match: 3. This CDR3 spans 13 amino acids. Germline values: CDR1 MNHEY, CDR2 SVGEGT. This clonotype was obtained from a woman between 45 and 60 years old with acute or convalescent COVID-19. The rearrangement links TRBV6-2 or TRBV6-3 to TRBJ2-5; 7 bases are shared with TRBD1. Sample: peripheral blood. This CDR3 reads CASSRQGQETQYF. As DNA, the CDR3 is TGTGCCAGCAGCCGACAGGGACAAGAGACCCAGTACTTC.